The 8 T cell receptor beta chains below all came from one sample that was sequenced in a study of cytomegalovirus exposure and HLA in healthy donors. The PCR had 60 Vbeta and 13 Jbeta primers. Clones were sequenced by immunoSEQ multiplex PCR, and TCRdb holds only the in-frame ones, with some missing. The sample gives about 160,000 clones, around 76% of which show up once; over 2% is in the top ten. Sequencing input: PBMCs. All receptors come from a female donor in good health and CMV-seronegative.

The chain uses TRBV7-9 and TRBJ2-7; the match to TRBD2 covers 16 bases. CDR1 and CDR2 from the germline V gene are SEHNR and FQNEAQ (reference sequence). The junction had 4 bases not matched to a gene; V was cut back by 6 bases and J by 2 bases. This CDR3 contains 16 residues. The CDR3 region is CASSSGTSGRAYEQYF. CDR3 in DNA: TGTGCCAGCAGTTCCGGGACTAGCGGGAGGGCCTACGAGCAGTACTTC.

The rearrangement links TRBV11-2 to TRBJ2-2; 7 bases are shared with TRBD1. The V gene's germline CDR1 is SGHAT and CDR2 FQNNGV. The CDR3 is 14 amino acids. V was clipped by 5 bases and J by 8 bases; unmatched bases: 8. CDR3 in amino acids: CASSPRDSLGELFF. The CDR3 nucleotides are TGTGCCAGCAGCCCCCGGGACAGCCTTGGGGAGCTGTTTTTT.

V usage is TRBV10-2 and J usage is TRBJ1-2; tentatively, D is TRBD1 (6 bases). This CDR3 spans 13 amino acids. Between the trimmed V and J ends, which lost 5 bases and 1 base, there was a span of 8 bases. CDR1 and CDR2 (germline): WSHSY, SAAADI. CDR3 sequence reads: CASSLQGNYGYTF. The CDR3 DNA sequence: TGCGCCAGCAGTTTACAGGGTAACTATGGCTACACCTTC.

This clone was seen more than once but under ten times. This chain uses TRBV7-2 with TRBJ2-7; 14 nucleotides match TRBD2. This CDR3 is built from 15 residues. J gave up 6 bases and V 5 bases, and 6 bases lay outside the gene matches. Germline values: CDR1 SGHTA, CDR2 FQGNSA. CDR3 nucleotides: TGTGCCAGCAGCAGACTAGCGGGAGGGCCGACCGAGCAGTACTTC. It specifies CASSRLAGGPTEQYF.

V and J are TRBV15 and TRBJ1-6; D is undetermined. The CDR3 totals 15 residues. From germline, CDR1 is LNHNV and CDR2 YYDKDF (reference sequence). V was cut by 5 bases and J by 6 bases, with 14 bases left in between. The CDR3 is CATSVGPPGNSPLHF. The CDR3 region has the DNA TGTGCCACCAGCGTGGGTCCCCCGGGTAATTCACCCCTCCACTTT. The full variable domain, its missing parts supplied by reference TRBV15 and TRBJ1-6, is DAMVIQNPRYQVTQFGKPVTLSCSQTLNHNVMYWYQQKSSQAPKLLFHYYDKDFNNEADTPDNFQSRRPNTSFCFLDIRSPGLGDTAMYLCATSVGPPGNSPLHFGNGTRLTVT.

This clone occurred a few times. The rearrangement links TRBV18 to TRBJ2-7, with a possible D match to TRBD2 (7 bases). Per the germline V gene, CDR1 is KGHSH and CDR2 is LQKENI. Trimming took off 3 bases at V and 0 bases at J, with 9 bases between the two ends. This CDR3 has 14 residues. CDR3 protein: CASSPGGPSYEQYF. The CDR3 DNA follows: TGTGCCAGCTCACCGGGGGGGCCCTCCTACGAGCAGTACTTC.

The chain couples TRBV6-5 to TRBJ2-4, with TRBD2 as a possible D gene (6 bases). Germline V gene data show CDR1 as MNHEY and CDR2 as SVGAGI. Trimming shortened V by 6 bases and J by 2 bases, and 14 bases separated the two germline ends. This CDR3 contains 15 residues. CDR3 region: CASSPTRGSKNIQYF. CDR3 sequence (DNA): TGTGCCAGCAGCCCCACGCGGGGATCCAAAAACATTCAGTACTTC.

CDR3 region: CASSLSGGTGNSPLHF. The CDR3, as DNA: TGCGCCAGCAGCTTGAGTGGAGGGACGGGTAATTCACCCCTCCACTTT. The chain employs TRBV5-1 and TRBJ1-6, with D possibly matching TRBD1 (5 bases). Germline V gene data show CDR1 as SGHRS and CDR2 as YFSETQ. The CDR3 has 16 residues. V lost 1 base and J 6 bases, leaving 14 bases between the germline ends.